This T cell receptor beta chain was documented in a study of T cell changes during pregnancy in multiple sclerosis. This clone has a handful of counts. Per the germline V gene, CDR1 is SQVTM and CDR2 is ANQGSEA. This CDR3 is 13 amino acids long. V dropped 4 bases and J dropped 0 bases, with 7 bases sitting between them. Generated by immunoSEQ multiplex PCR, the TCRdb table keeps only in-frame clones and is missing some. Seen here are fewer than 40,000 clones, roughly nine tenths observed once, and the top ten hold around 0.4%. Sequences were derived from CD4+ T cells from peripheral blood mononuclear cells, sampled in the second trimester of pregnancy. This TCR came from a female donor in good health, enrolled as a control in a pregnancy study. The genes are TRBV29-1 and TRBJ1-5; D is undetermined. As DNA, the CDR3 is TGCAGCGTTGTCGGGGATAGCAATCAGCCCCAGCATTTT. Encoded protein: CSVVGDSNQPQHF.